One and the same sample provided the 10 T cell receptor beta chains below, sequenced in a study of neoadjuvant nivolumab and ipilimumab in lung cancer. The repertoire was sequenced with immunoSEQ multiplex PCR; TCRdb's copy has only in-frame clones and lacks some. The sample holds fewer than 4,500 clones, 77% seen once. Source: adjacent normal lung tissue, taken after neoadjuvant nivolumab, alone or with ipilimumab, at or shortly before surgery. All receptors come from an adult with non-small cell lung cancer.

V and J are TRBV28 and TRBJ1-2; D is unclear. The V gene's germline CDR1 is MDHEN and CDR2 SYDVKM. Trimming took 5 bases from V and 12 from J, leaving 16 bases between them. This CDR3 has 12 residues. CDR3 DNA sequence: TGTGCCAGCAGTCCCCCCCGAGGAGGTAACACCTTC. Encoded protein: CASSPPRGGNTF.

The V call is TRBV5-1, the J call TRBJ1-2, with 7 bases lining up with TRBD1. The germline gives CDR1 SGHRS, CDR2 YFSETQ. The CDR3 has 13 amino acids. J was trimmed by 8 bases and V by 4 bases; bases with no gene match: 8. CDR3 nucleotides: TGCGCCAGCAGCACCCATACAGGGGAAGGCTACACCTTC. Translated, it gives CASSTHTGEGYTF.

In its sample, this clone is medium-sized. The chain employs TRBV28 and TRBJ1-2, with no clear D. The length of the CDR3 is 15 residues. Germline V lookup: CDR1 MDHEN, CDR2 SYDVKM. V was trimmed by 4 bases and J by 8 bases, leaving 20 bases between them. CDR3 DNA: TGTGCCAGCAGTTCACTCACGAGCAGGACTGGAGGCTACACCTTC. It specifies CASSSLTSRTGGYTF.

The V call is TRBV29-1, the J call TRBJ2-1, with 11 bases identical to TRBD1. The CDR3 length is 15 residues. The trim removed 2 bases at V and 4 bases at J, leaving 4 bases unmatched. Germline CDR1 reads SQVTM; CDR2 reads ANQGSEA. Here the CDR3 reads CSVERRDRGYNEQFF. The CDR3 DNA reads TGCAGCGTTGAACGCCGGGACAGGGGGTACAATGAGCAGTTCTTC.

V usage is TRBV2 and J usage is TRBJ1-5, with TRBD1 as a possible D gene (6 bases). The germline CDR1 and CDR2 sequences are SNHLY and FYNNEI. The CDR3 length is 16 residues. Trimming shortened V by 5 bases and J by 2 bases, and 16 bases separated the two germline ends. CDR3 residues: CASSPEQGFGNQPQHF. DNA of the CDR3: TGTGCCAGCAGTCCCGAACAGGGATTCGGCAATCAGCCCCAGCATTTT.

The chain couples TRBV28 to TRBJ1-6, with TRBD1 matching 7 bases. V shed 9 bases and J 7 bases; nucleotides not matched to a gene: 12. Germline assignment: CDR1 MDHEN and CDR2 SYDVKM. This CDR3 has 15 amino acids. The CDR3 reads CASLTPGTENSPLHF. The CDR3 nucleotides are TGTGCCAGTCTAACGCCCGGGACAGAGAATTCACCCCTCCACTTT.

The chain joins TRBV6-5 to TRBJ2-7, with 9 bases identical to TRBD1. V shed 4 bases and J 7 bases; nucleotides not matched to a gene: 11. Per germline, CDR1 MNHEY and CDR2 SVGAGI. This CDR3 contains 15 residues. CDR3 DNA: TGTGCCAGCAGTTCTCCGGGACAGGGTCGATGGGAGCAGTACTTC. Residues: CASSSPGQGRWEQYF.

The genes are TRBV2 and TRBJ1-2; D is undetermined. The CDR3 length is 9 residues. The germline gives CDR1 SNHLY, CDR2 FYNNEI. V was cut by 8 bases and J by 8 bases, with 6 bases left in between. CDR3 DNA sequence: TGTGCCAGCCCCGCCGGCTACACCTTC. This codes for CASPAGYTF. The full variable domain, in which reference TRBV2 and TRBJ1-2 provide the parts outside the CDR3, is EPEVTQTPSHQVTQMGQEVILRCVPISNHLYFYWYRQILGQKVEFLVSFYNNEISEKSEIFDDQFSVERPDGSNFTLKIRSTKLEDSAMYFCASPAGYTFGSGTRLTVV.

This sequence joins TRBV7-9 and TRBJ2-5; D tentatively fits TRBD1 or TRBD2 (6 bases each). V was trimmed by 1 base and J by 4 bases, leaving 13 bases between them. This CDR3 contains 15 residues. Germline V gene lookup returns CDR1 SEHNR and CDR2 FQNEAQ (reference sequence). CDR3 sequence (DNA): TGTGCCAGCAGCTTAGGGCCAGAGGGGGGAGAGACCCAGTACTTC. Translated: CASSLGPEGGETQYF.

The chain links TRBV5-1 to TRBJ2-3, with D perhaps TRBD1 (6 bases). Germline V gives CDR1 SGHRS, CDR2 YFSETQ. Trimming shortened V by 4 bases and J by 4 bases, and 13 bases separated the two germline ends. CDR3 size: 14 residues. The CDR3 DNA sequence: TGCGCCAGCAGCCGGACAGTGAGCCCAGATACGCAGTATTTT. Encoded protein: CASSRTVSPDTQYF.